The 5 T cell receptor beta chains given below trace back to one sample, sequenced in a study of T cells after yellow fever vaccination. TCRdb reprocessed the 5' RACE reads with MiXCR, giving one entry per CDR3 protein. The sample has about 58,000 distinct CDR3 sequences, about 6.6% seen once; the top ten hold 30% to 40%. The source material was CD8+ T cells sorted from PBMCs, sampled on the day of the first yellow fever vaccination. The receptors derive from a man aged 18 to 29 who received the YFV17D yellow fever vaccine.

This CDR3 is CASSIDRYLPRAPWHQPQHF. The CDR3 nucleotides are TGTGCCAGTAGTATAGATCGCTACCTACCCAGGGCCCCTTGGCATCAGCCCCAGCATTTT. The chain recombines TRBV19 with TRBJ1-5; tentative D call: TRBD1 (5 bases). The ends were cut back, 0 bases at V and 5 bases at J, with 26 bases in the middle. CDR1 is LNHDA and CDR2 is SQIVND in the germline V gene (reference sequence). The CDR3 totals 20 residues.

This clonotype was detected a few times. V is TRBV19 and J is TRBJ2-1; no clear D. Trimming took off 5 bases at V and 5 bases at J, with 7 bases between the two ends. Germline-derived CDR1 and CDR2 are LNHDA and SQIVND (reference sequence). CDR3 length equals 12 residues. The CDR3 region is CASSRPDNEQFF. Here the CDR3 DNA reads TGTGCCAGTAGTCGTCCGGACAATGAGCAGTTCTTC.

The rearrangement links TRBV12-3 or TRBV12-4 to TRBJ2-1, with TRBD2 matching 13 bases. J lost 7 bases, V lost 3 bases, and 3 bases had no gene match. The CDR3 covers 15 residues. The CDR3 sequence: CASSFQLAGGNEQFF. In DNA, the CDR3 is TGTGCCAGCAGTTTTCAACTAGCGGGGGGGAATGAGCAGTTCTTC.

In this sample, this clonotype turned up a few times. This chain joins TRBV15 and TRBJ2-5; TRBD2 agrees at 7 bases. Germline V CDR1 and CDR2: LNHNV, YYDKDF (reference sequence). V dropped 5 bases and J dropped 4; count of bases not matched to a gene: 10. CDR3 size: 15 residues. As DNA, the CDR3 is TGTGCCACCAGCGGCGGCCCAGCGGGGACAGAGACCCAGTACTTC. The encoded protein is CATSGGPAGTETQYF.

This clonotype was recorded at least ten times. The chain combines TRBV7-2 with TRBJ2-3; no firm D call. The length of the CDR3 is 14 residues. With 6 bases removed from V and 6 bases from J, the gap between germline ends came to 16 bases. CDR1 SGHTA and CDR2 FQGNSA come from the germline V gene. CDR3 protein: CASRANNWWDTQYF. In nucleotides, the CDR3 is TGTGCCAGCAGAGCGAATAATTGGTGGGATACGCAGTATTTT.